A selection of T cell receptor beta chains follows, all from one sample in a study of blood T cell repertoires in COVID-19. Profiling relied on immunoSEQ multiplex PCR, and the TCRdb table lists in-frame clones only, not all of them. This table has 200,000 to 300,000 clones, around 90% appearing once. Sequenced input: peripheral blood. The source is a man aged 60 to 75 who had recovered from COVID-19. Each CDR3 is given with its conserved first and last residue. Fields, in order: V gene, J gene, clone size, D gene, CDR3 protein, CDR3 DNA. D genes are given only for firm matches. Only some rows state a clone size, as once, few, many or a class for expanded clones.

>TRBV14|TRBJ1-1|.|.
CASNSPGRGGTEAFF
TGTGCCAGCAACAGCCCTGGTCGGGGTGGCACTGAAGCTTTCTTT
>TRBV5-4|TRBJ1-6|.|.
CASSIQGNSPLHF
TGTGCCAGCAGCATACAGGGAAATTCACCCCTCCACTTT
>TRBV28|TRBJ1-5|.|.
CASIREGAGLNQPQHF
TGTGCCAGCATCAGGGAGGGTGCAGGTCTCAATCAGCCCCAGCATTTT
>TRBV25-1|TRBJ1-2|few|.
CASRSSRTANYGYTF
TGTGCCAGCAGGTCCTCTCGGACAGCTAACTATGGCTACACCTTC
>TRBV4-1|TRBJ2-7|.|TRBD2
CASSQEDSGGAREQYF
TGCGCCAGCAGCCAAGAAGATAGCGGGGGGGCTCGGGAGCAGTACTTC
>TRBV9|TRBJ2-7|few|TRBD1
CASSVGRTGPNEQYF
TGTGCCAGCAGCGTAGGACGGACAGGGCCCAACGAGCAGTACTTC
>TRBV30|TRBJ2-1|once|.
CAWTTRTVYYNEQFF
TGTGCCTGGACCACCCGGACAGTCTATTACAATGAGCAGTTCTTC
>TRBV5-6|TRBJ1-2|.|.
CASSPNSGAHGGYTF
TGTGCCAGCAGCCCTAATTCAGGGGCGCATGGCGGCTACACCTTC
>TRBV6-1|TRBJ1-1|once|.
CASSEWGGAFF
TGTGCCAGCAGTGAGTGGGGGGGAGCTTTCTTT
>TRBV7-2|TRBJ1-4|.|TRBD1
CASSPGQGNEKLFF
TGTGCCAGCAGCCCGGGACAGGGAAATGAAAAACTGTTTTTT
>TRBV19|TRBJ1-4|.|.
CASSIGRLGTTNEKLFF
TGTGCCAGTAGTATAGGCCGACTTGGTACAACTAATGAAAAACTGTTTTTT
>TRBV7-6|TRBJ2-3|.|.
CASSIRGLPTDTQYF
TGTGCCAGCAGCATCAGGGGACTACCCACAGATACGCAGTATTTT
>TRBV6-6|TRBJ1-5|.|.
CASTLIRDTNQPQHF
TGTGCCAGCACCCTCATCCGGGACACCAATCAGCCCCAGCATTTT
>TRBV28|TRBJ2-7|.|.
CASRMSGGFYEQYF
TGTGCCAGCAGAATGAGTGGGGGGTTCTACGAGCAGTACTTC
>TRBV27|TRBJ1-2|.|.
CASSPDSYGYTF
TGTGCCAGCAGTCCGGACAGCTATGGCTACACCTTC
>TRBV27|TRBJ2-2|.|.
CASSLSGNTGELFF
TGTGCCAGCAGTTTATCCGGGAACACCGGGGAGCTGTTTTTT
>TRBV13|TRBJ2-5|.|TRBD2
CASSPLRERGETQYF
TGTGCCAGCAGCCCATTAAGGGAGCGGGGAGAGACCCAGTACTTC
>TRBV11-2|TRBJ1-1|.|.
CASSLEGGGAFF
TGTGCCAGCAGCTTAGAGGGGGGGGGAGCTTTCTTT
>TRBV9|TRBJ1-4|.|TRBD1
CASSAGLGTGQEKLFF
TGTGCCAGCAGCGCCGGGTTGGGGACAGGGCAGGAAAAACTGTTTTTT
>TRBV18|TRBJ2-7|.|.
CASSPLQGSYEQYF
TGTGCCAGCTCACCACTCCAGGGTTCCTACGAGCAGTACTTC
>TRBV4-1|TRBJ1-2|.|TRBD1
CASSLSGTENYGYTF
TGCGCCAGCAGCCTTTCCGGGACAGAGAACTATGGCTACACCTTC
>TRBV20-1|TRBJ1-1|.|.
CSVQGNTEAFF
TGCAGTGTTCAGGGGAACACTGAAGCTTTCTTT
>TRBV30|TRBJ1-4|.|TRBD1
CAWKVRGRGVEGKLFF
TGTGCCTGGAAAGTAAGGGGGCGCGGGGTAGAAGGGAAACTGTTTTTT
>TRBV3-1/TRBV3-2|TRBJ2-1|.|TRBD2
CASSQDIGGGPCEQFF
TGTGCCAGCAGCCAAGACATCGGGGGGGGGCCGTGTGAGCAGTTCTTC
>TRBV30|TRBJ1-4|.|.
CAWSSRGANEKLFF
TGTGCCTGGAGTTCTCGGGGGGCGAATGAAAAACTGTTTTTT
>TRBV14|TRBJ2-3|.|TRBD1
CASSQIRDSLDTQYF
TGTGCCAGCAGCCAAATAAGGGACAGCCTAGATACGCAGTATTTT
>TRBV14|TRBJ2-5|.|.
CASSQDLGNRETQYF
TGTGCCAGCAGCCAAGATCTGGGGAACAGGGAGACCCAGTACTTC
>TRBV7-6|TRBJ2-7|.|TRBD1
CASSPPGQGYYEQYF
TGTGCCAGCAGCCCGCCGGGACAGGGGTACTACGAGCAGTACTTC
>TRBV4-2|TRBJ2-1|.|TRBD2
CASSQDGGGPYNEQFF
TGTGCCAGCAGCCAAGACGGGGGGGGTCCCTACAATGAGCAGTTCTTC
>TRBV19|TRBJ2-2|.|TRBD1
CASSFDRGRPTNTGELFF
TGTGCCAGTAGTTTTGACAGGGGGCGTCCCACGAACACCGGGGAGCTGTTTTTT
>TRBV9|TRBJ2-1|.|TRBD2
CASSVATLAGSYNEQFF
TGTGCCAGCAGCGTAGCTACGTTAGCGGGCTCCTACAATGAGCAGTTCTTC
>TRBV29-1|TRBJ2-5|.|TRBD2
CSVDAGGGETQYF
TGCAGCGTTGATGCGGGGGGAGGGGAGACCCAGTACTTC
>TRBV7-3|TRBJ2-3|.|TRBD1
CASSLTGGRTDTQYF
TGTGCCAGCAGCCTGACAGGGGGCAGGACAGATACGCAGTATTTT
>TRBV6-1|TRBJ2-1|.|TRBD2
CASSEGVERGGQGNEQFF
TGTGCCAGCAGTGAAGGAGTGGAACGGGGGGGCCAGGGCAATGAGCAGTTCTTC